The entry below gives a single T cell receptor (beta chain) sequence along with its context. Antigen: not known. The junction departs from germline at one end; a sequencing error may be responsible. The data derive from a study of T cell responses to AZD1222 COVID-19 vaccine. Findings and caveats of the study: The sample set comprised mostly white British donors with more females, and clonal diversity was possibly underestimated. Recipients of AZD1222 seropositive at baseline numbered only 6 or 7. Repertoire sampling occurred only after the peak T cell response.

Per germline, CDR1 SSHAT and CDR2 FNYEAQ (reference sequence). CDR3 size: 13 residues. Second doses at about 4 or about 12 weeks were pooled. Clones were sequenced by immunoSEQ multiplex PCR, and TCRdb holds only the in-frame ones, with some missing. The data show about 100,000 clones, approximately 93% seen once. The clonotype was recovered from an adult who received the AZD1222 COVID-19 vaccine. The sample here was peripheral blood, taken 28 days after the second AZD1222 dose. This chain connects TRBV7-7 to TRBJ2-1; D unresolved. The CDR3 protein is CASSLASNNEQFF. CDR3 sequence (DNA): TGTGCTAGCAGCTTAGCCTCCAACAATGAGCAGTTCTTC. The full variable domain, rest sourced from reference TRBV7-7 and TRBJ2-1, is GAGVSQSPRYKVTKRGQDVTLRCDPISSHATLYWYQQALGQGPEFLTYFNYEAQPDKSGLPSDRFSAERPEGSISTLTIQRTEQRDSAMYRCASSLASNNEQFFGPGTRLTVL.